The clone carrying this T cell receptor beta chain was recorded only once. These data belong to a study of OX40 agonist ivuxolimab in advanced cancers. On the study more broadly: Patients were given ivuxolimab, an antibody that agonizes OX40 (CD134).

Clones were read by immunoSEQ multiplex PCR, and TCRdb kept only the in-frame ones, dropping some. The sample records 75,000 to 90,000 clones, about 90% being singletons. There are 14 residues in the CDR3. Germline V gene data show CDR1 as SGHNT and CDR2 as YYREEE (reference sequence). The chain combines TRBV5-4 with TRBJ2-5; D may be TRBD1 or TRBD2 (5 bases each). The J call may be mistaken, given a closer DNA end match to TRBJ2-7. Sequencing used CD4+ or CD8+ T cells sorted from blood, obtained in a trial of the OX40 agonist ivuxolimab. The receptor was isolated from an adult with an advanced solid tumor such as melanoma, head and neck, liver or kidney cancer. CDR3 nucleotides: TGTGCCAGCAGCTCCCGGGACGGATCCTACGAGCAGTACTTC. This translates into CASSSRDGSYEQYF.